The clone carrying this TCR beta chain was detected many times. The data were obtained in a study of tumor-infiltrating lymphocytes in primary liver carcinoma. Study-level background: Patients were both men and women, whose ages ran from 30 to 69 years. Sequencing of the samples generated roughly 3.65 to 7.5 million productive TCRbeta reads, with similar yields across tissue types.

Production of TCR beta cDNA used around 0.45 ug total RNA together with a constant-region primer. TCR beta libraries came from three nested multiplex PCR rounds using slightly modified ARM-PCR. From the multiplex PCR reads, TCRdb called clonotypes with MiXCR, one entry per CDR3 protein. Of about 180,000 distinct CDR3 sequences listed, about 55% are singletons. It was unsorted whole blood that yielded blood RNA, and germline DNA was also extracted. This receptor was identified in a man aged 40-49 years with primary liver carcinoma and hepatitis B virus infection. Sequencing used peripheral blood.

The CDR3 is CSVEGHDPNNEQFF. CDR3 coding DNA: TGCAGCGTTGAAGGGCACGACCCTAACAATGAGCAGTTCTTC. The V and J genes are TRBV29-1 and TRBJ2-1; no definite D call. V was pared by 1 base and J by 5 bases, with 12 bases between. The CDR3 length is 14 residues. The germline gives CDR1 SQVTM, CDR2 ANQGSEA.